The 11 T cell receptor beta chains in this list originate from one sample, sequenced in a study of cytomegalovirus exposure and HLA in healthy donors. Vbeta (60) and Jbeta (13) primers were used in the PCR. Data came from immunoSEQ multiplex PCR; TCRdb stores just in-frame clones and leaves some out. This table holds roughly 78,000 clones. Sequenced: PBMCs. Source of these receptors: a boy aged 10-17 years in good health and CMV-seronegative.

This rearrangement joins TRBV18 to TRBJ1-1; D unresolved. Germline CDR1 reads KGHSH; CDR2 reads LQKENI. The CDR3 extends over 16 amino acids. V shed 4 bases and J shed 2 bases, with 17 bases lying between them. CDR3 loop: CASSRYATDPNTEAFF. The CDR3 DNA reads as TGTGCCAGCTCACGCTACGCAACAGATCCTAACACTGAAGCTTTCTTT.

The chain carries TRBV18 and TRBJ1-4, with TRBD1 matching over 11 bases. V was pared by 4 bases and J by 1 base, with 5 bases of the junction left unmatched. The CDR3 sequence is 17 residues long. Germline V CDR1 and CDR2: KGHSH, LQKENI. The CDR3 nucleotides read TGTGCCAGCTCACGAGGACAGGGGGCGAGAACTAATGAAAAACTGTTTTTT. This translates into CASSRGQGARTNEKLFF.

V usage is TRBV4-1 and J usage is TRBJ2-7; D possibly corresponds to TRBD1 (6 bases). V was shortened by 2 bases and J by 1 base, with 15 bases between the two germline ends. CDR3 length: 16 residues. CDR1 is MGHRA and CDR2 is YSYEKL in the germline V gene. The CDR3 DNA is TGCGCCAGCAGCCAATATACAGGGAGTGGGTCCTACGAGCAGTACTTC. Translating it yields CASSQYTGSGSYEQYF.

The rearrangement uses TRBV4-2 and TRBJ2-1; 9 bases fit TRBD2. Losses at the gene ends were 4 bases for V and 6 bases for J; bases not matched to a gene: 13. In germline, CDR1 is LGHNA, CDR2 YNFKEQ. The CDR3 spans 17 residues. CDR3: CASSPLAAGGIINEQFF. Written as DNA, the CDR3 is TGTGCCAGCAGCCCGTTGGCGGCGGGGGGGATCATCAATGAGCAGTTCTTC.

CDR3 DNA: TGTGCCAGTAGTGGGGAGATAGGAAACAATGAGCAGTTCTTC. Protein: CASSGEIGNNEQFF. The chain couples TRBV19 to TRBJ2-1; D may be TRBD2 (5 bases). The V and J ends lost 5 bases and 5 bases respectively, with 13 bases between them. Germline-derived CDR1 and CDR2 are LNHDA and SQIVND (reference sequence). This CDR3 is built from 14 residues.

The chain combines TRBV19 with TRBJ2-7; a weak D match, TRBD2 (6 bases). The V gene's germline CDR1 is LNHDA and CDR2 SQIVND (reference sequence). Trimming left V 3 bases short and J 1 base short, with 10 bases between. The CDR3 has 14 residues. Here the CDR3 reads CASSIAGTSYEQYF. The CDR3 coding sequence is TGTGCCAGTAGTATTGCAGGGACTTCCTACGAGCAGTACTTC. Full variable domain (remainder filled in from reference TRBV19 and TRBJ2-7): DGGITQSPKYLFRKEGQNVTLSCEQNLNHDAMYWYRQDPGQGLRLIYYSQIVNDFQKGDIAEGYSVSREKKESFPLTVTSAQKNPTAFYLCASSIAGTSYEQYFGPGTRLTVT.

The CDR3 is CASSGQRLRPQHF. The CDR3 DNA is TGTGCCAGCAGTGGACAGCGCCTTAGACCCCAGCATTTT. V usage is TRBV2 and J usage is TRBJ1-5; perhaps TRBD1 as D (5 bases). V was pared by 4 bases and J by 10 bases, with 14 bases between. This CDR3 contains 13 residues. Germline V lookup: CDR1 SNHLY, CDR2 FYNNEI.

The chain is built from TRBV30 and TRBJ2-7; perhaps TRBD2 as D (5 bases). The germline V gene encodes CDR1 GTSNPN and CDR2 SVGIG (reference sequence). V was pared by 8 bases and J by 3 bases, with 14 bases between. This CDR3 contains 12 residues. The CDR3 sequence is CAQRGESYEQYF. CDR3 DNA: TGTGCCCAACGGGGAGAGAGCTACGAGCAGTACTTC.

The J gene is TRBJ1-2, the V gene TRBV30, with D possibly TRBD1 on 5 matching bases. Germline V gives CDR1 GTSNPN, CDR2 SVGIG (reference sequence). The CDR3 covers 15 residues. The ends were cut back, 4 bases at V and 4 bases at J, with 19 bases in the middle. The CDR3 sequence: CAWNSQGTDSYGYTF. DNA of the CDR3: TGTGCCTGGAACTCCCAGGGCACTGACTCCTATGGCTACACCTTC.

The chain couples TRBV5-1 to TRBJ1-2, with D maybe TRBD1 (5 bases). Germline loops: CDR1 SGHRS, CDR2 YFSETQ. This CDR3 has 15 residues. The germline V and J ends were trimmed by 2 bases and 4 bases, with 15 bases remaining between them. CDR3 loop: CASSFDSQRIYGYTF. The CDR3 DNA reads TGCGCCAGCAGCTTTGACAGTCAAAGGATCTATGGCTACACCTTC.

The chain is built from TRBV30 and TRBJ2-7; possibly TRBD1 for D (6 bases). The germline V gene encodes CDR1 GTSNPN and CDR2 SVGIG (reference sequence). There are 15 residues in the CDR3. Trimming took 0 bases from V and 0 from J, leaving 12 bases between them. CDR3 coding DNA: TGTGCCTGGAGTGTGGCTACAGGGAGCTCCTACGAGCAGTACTTC. Encoded protein: CAWSVATGSSYEQYF.